These 13 T cell receptor beta chains were sequenced from one sample in a study of blood T cell repertoires in COVID-19. Profiling relied on immunoSEQ multiplex PCR, and the TCRdb table lists in-frame clones only, not all of them. The table lists about 180,000 clones, roughly 80% of them singletons. Input material: peripheral blood. The receptors here all came from a woman in her seventies with acute or convalescent COVID-19.

V gene TRBV27 combines with J gene TRBJ1-5; D possibly corresponds to TRBD1 (5 bases). This CDR3 spans 13 amino acids. In germline, CDR1 is MNHEY, CDR2 SMNVEV (reference sequence). V lost 6 bases and J 4 bases, leaving 10 bases between the germline ends. CDR3 DNA sequence: TGTGCCAGCAGCTATACAGGTAATCAGCCCCAGCATTTT. It specifies CASSYTGNQPQHF.

This clone was detected a few times. The chain employs TRBV28 and TRBJ1-2, with 9 bases aligning to TRBD1. The germline gives CDR1 MDHEN, CDR2 SYDVKM. The CDR3 contains 16 residues. The V segment lost 5 bases and the J segment 7 bases; nucleotides outside the gene matches: 14. The CDR3 nucleotides read TGTGCCAGCAGTCCTTTGGGGGACAGGGAGGCTCGTGGCTACACCTTC. Translating gives CASSPLGDREARGYTF.

The chain has TRBV6-5 and TRBJ1-2; D possibly corresponds to TRBD1 (6 bases). CDR1 MNHEY and CDR2 SVGAGI come from the germline V gene. Deletions cut 6 bases from V and 7 bases from J, with 15 bases between. The CDR3 runs to 13 residues. The CDR3 coding sequence is TGTGCCAGCAGGTTACAGGGAGATAGTGGCTACACCTTC. It translates to CASRLQGDSGYTF.

This chain joins TRBV27 and TRBJ1-6, with TRBD1 matching 7 bases. Germline V gives CDR1 MNHEY, CDR2 SMNVEV (reference sequence). J was trimmed by 9 bases and V by 7 bases; bases with no gene match: 12. The CDR3 covers 15 residues. The CDR3 spells CASTYRGGVFSPLHF. CDR3 in DNA: TGTGCCAGCACCTACCGAGGGGGCGTTTTTTCACCCCTCCACTTT.

The gene calls are TRBV20-1 and TRBJ2-7; D is unresolved. The ends were cut back, 3 bases at V and 6 bases at J, with 27 bases in the middle. Germline CDR1 DFQATT, CDR2 SNEGSKA (reference sequence). The CDR3 covers 17 residues. The CDR3 sequence: CSASPGTPFPGVSEQYF. CDR3 sequence (DNA): TGCAGTGCTAGTCCCGGAACCCCTTTTCCCGGAGTAAGCGAGCAGTACTTC.

The V call is TRBV4-3, the J call TRBJ1-2, with 9 bases lining up with TRBD1. Trimming took 0 bases from V and 9 from J; bases not matched to a gene: 14. The CDR3 covers 17 residues. From germline, CDR1 is LGHNA and CDR2 YSLEER. The CDR3 is CASSQDPSGQGMGSYTF. CDR3 DNA: TGCGCCAGCAGCCAAGACCCATCGGGACAGGGTATGGGTAGCTACACCTTC.

The chain joins TRBV6-5 to TRBJ2-2; 7 bases fit TRBD1. Germline CDR1 and CDR2: MNHEY and SVGAGI. Unmatched junction bases numbered 3, after V lost 8 bases and J lost 0 bases. The CDR3 spans 14 residues. The CDR3 DNA follows: TGTGCCAGCCAGGGGGAGCCGAACACCGGGGAGCTGTTTTTT. Its translation: CASQGEPNTGELFF.

The V and J genes are TRBV2 and TRBJ1-2, with 9 nucleotides matching TRBD1. The CDR3 is 13 amino acids. V lost 6 bases, J lost 6 bases, and 5 bases stayed unmatched. CDR1 and CDR2 from the germline V gene are SNHLY and FYNNEI. The CDR3 sequence is CASSVGTGHGYTF. DNA for the CDR3: TGTGCCAGCAGCGTGGGGACAGGGCATGGCTACACCTTC. Complete variable domain (other parts from reference TRBV2 and TRBJ1-2): EPEVTQTPSHQVTQMGQEVILRCVPISNHLYFYWYRQILGQKVEFLVSFYNNEISEKSEIFDDQFSVERPDGSNFTLKIRSTKLEDSAMYFCASSVGTGHGYTFGSGTRLTVV.

This sequence joins TRBV27 and TRBJ2-1; no clear D gene. Germline CDR1 is MNHEY and CDR2 is SMNVEV (reference sequence). The V gene lost 3 bases and the J gene lost 4 bases, with 10 bases spanning the gap. This CDR3 contains 14 residues. Here the CDR3 reads CASSFSGPYNEQFF. CDR3 bases: TGTGCCAGCAGTTTTAGTGGGCCTTACAATGAGCAGTTCTTC.

This clone was picked up a small number of times. The chain carries TRBV6-5 and TRBJ1-1; 7 bases align to TRBD1. The CDR3 consists of 14 residues. The V segment lost 4 bases and the J segment 2 bases; nucleotides outside the gene matches: 4. Germline lookup yields CDR1 MNHEY and CDR2 SVGAGI. This CDR3 reads CASSSGTVNTEAFF. The CDR3, as DNA: TGTGCCAGCAGTTCCGGGACAGTAAACACTGAAGCTTTCTTT.

This rearrangement joins TRBV19 to TRBJ2-5, with D possibly TRBD2 on 6 matching bases. This CDR3 region has 14 residues. Between the trimmed V and J ends, which lost 6 bases and 1 base, there was a span of 12 bases. Germline CDR1 LNHDA, CDR2 SQIVND (reference sequence). The CDR3 DNA sequence: TGTGCCAGTAGGGGGACTGGCTCCCAAGAGACCCAGTACTTC. This encodes CASRGTGSQETQYF.

This sequence joins TRBV28 and TRBJ1-6; D possibly corresponds to TRBD1 (5 bases). Germline CDR1 and CDR2: MDHEN and SYDVKM. The CDR3 consists of 10 residues. As DNA, the CDR3 is TGTGGGTCAGGGAATTCACCCCTCCACTTT. Translating it yields CGSGNSPLHF. The complete variable domain, with remaining parts taken from reference TRBV28 and TRBJ1-6, reads DVKVTQSSRYLVKRTGEKVFLECVQDMDHENMFWYRQDPGLGLRLIYFSYDVKMKEKGDIPEGYSVSREKKERFSLILESASTNQTSMYLCGSGNSPLHFGNGTRLTVT.

The chain links TRBV9 to TRBJ1-6; D perhaps matches TRBD1 (6 bases). V lost 2 bases to trimming and J lost 6 bases, with 12 bases between them. Germline CDR1 reads SGDLS; CDR2 reads YYNGEE. CDR3 size: 15 residues. The CDR3 here is CASSVTNRVNSPLHF. Written as DNA, the CDR3 is TGTGCCAGCAGCGTTACGAACAGGGTTAATTCACCCCTCCACTTT.